This T cell receptor beta chain originates from a study of blood T cell repertoires in COVID-19. Background on the study: Acute and convalescent COVID-19 samples came from the United States, Italy and Spain. PBMCs, B-cell-depleted T cells, or T cells provided the cDNA or gDNA that made up the material.

This CDR3 has 14 amino acids. The V segment lost 4 bases and the J segment 6 bases; nucleotides outside the gene matches: 9. The germline V gene encodes CDR1 SGHRS and CDR2 YFSETQ. This clone has only one observation. Recruitment covered about 25 US areas and drew participants whose ages spanned about 18 to 100 years. Cohort placement rested on clinical history that participants reported themselves. Data came from immunoSEQ multiplex PCR; TCRdb stores just in-frame clones and leaves some out. Among 270,000 or so clones listed, 70% to 90% were seen once. The chain has TRBV5-1 and TRBJ2-7; 8 nucleotides match TRBD1. Input material: PBMCs or T cells enriched from blood (not recorded which). The receptor was derived from a woman younger than 45 with acute COVID-19. The CDR3 nucleotides read TGCGCCAGCAGCCCCGGACAGGGTCGAAGCGAGCAGTACTTC. Protein product: CASSPGQGRSEQYF.